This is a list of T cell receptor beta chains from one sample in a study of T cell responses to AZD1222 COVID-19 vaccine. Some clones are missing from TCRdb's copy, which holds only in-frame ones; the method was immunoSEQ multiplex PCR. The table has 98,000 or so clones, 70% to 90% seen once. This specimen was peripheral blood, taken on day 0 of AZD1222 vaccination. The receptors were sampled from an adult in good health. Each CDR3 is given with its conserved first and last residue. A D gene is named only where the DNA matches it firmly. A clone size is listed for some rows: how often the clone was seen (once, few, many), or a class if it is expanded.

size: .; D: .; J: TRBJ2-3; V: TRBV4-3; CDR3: CASSQDWSRVSGDTQYF; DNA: TGCGCCAGCAGCCAAGATTGGAGCAGGGTGAGTGGCGATACGCAGTATTTT
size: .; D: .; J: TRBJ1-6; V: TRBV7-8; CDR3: CATSTSMGNSPLHF; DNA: TGTGCCACCTCGACGAGTATGGGGAATTCACCCCTCCACTTT
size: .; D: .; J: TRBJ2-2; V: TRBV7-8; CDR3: CASSLEVGELFF; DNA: TGTGCCAGCAGCTTAGAGGTGGGGGAGCTGTTTTTT
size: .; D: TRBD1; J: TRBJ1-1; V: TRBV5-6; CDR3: CASSWTGGTEAFF; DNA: TGTGCCAGCAGCTGGACAGGGGGCACTGAAGCTTTCTTT
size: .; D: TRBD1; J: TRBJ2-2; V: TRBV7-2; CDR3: CASSLTGGGTGELFF; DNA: TGTGCCAGCAGCTTGACAGGGGGCGGCACCGGGGAGCTGTTTTTT
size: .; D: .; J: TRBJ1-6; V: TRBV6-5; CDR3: CASSRDTYNSPLHF; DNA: TGTGCCAGCAGCCGGGACACTTATAATTCACCCCTCCACTTT
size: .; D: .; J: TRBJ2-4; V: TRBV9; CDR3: CASSVGGGGADIQYF; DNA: TGTGCCAGCAGCGTAGGAGGGGGGGGAGCTGACATTCAGTACTTC
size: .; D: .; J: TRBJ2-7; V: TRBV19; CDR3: CASSWKGVNEQYF; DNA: TGTGCAAGTTCTTGGAAGGGAGTGAACGAGCAGTACTTC
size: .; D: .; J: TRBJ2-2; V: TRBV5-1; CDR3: CASSPRPANTGELFF; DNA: TGCGCCAGCAGCCCCCGCCCCGCGAACACCGGGGAGCTGTTTTTT
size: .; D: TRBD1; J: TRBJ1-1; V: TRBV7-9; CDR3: CASSWGQGGTEAFF; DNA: TGTGCCAGCAGCTGGGGACAGGGAGGTACTGAAGCTTTCTTT
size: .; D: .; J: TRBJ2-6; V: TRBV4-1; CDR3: CASSRVHPDPGANVLTF; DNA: TGCGCCAGCAGCCGCGTACATCCGGACCCGGGGGCCAACGTCCTGACTTTC
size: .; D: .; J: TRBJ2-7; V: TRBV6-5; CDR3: CASSYSQGGSEQYF; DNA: TGTGCCAGCAGTTACTCCCAGGGTGGCAGCGAGCAGTACTTC
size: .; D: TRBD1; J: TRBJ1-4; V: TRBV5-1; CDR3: CASSPDRAYEKLFF; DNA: TGCGCCAGCAGCCCCGACAGGGCCTACGAAAAACTGTTTTTT
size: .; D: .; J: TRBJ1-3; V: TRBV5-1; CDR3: CASSSDGYSGNTIYF; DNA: TGCGCCAGCAGCTCGGACGGATACTCTGGAAACACCATATATTTT
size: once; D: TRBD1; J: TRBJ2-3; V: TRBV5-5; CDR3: CASSSDIRGTGLKDTQYF; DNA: TGTGCCAGCAGCTCAGACATACGTGGGACAGGGTTAAAAGATACGCAGTATTTT
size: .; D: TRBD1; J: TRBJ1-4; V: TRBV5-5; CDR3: CASSGTGGRDEKLFF; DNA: TGTGCCAGCAGCGGTACAGGGGGCAGGGATGAAAAACTGTTTTTT
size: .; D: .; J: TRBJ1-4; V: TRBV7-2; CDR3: CASSSGALRSEKLFF; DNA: TGTGCCAGCAGCTCAGGGGCCCTCCGAAGTGAAAAACTGTTTTTT
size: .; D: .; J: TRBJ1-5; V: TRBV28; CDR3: CASSPFRGGVGQPQHF; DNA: TGTGCCAGCAGCCCCTTTAGAGGGGGAGTAGGTCAGCCCCAGCATTTT
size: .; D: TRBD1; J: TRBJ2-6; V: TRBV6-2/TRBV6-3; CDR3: CASSYLDRRITNVLTF; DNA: TGTGCCAGCAGTTACTTGGACAGGAGAATCACCAACGTCCTGACTTTC
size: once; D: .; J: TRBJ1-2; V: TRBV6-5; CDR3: CASNRQSGDYGYTF; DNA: TGTGCCAGCAACCGACAGTCTGGGGACTATGGCTACACCTTC
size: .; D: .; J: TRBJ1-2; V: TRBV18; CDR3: CASSPTGRNYGYTF; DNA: TGTGCCAGCTCACCAACGGGACGGAACTATGGCTACACCTTC
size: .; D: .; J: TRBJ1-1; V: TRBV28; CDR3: CASRRRMTGMNTEAFF; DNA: TGTGCCAGCAGACGACGTATGACAGGCATGAACACTGAAGCTTTCTTT
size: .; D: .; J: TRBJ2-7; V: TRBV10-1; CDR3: CASSATFEQYF; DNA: TGCGCCAGCAGTGCAACTTTCGAGCAGTACTTC
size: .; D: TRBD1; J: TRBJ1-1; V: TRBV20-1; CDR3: CSASRGQGGAEAFF; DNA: TGCAGTGCTAGTCGGGGCCAGGGGGGCGCTGAAGCTTTCTTT
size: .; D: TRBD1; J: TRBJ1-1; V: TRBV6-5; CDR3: CASRNTGGITEAFF; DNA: TGTGCCAGCAGAAATACAGGGGGCATCACTGAAGCTTTCTTT
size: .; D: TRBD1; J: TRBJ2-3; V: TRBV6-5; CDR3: CASMLGQGDTDTQYF; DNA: TGTGCCAGCATGCTGGGACAGGGGGACACAGATACGCAGTATTTT
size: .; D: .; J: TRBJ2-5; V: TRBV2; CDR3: CASSGAGGPLETQYF; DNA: TGTGCCAGCAGTGGAGCTGGGGGGCCGTTGGAGACCCAGTACTTC
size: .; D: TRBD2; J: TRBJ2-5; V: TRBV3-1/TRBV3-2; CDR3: CASSPQTSGEETQYF; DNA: TGTGCCAGCAGCCCGCAGACTAGCGGGGAAGAGACCCAGTACTTC
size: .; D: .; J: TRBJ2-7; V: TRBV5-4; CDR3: CASSLEAVAYEQYF; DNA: TGTGCCAGCAGCTTGGAAGCGGTCGCGTACGAGCAGTACTTC
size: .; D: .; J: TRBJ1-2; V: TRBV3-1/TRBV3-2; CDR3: CASSQTPLYTF; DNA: TGTGCCAGCAGCCAGACTCCCCTCTACACCTTC
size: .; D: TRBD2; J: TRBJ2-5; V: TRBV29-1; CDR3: CSVEWVAGTQETQYF; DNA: TGCAGCGTTGAGTGGGTAGCGGGGACACAAGAGACCCAGTACTTC
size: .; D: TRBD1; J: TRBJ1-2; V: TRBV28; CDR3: CASSYMDRGVGYTF; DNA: TGTGCCAGCAGTTACATGGACAGGGGTGTTGGCTACACCTTC
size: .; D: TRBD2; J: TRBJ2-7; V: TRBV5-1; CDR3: CASARTSGGNEQYF; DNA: TGCGCCAGCGCTCGGACTAGCGGGGGTAACGAGCAGTACTTC
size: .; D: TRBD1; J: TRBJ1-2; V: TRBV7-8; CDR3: CASSLGTGNYGYTF; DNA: TGTGCCAGCAGCTTAGGGACAGGGAACTATGGCTACACCTTC
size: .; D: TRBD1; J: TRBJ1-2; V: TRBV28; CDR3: CASSRSGGPAYGYTF; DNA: TGTGCCAGCAGCAGATCAGGGGGGCCGGCCTATGGCTACACCTTC
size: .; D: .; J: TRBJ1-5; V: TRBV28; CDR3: CASRGEKWSNQPQHF; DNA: TGTGCCAGCAGAGGAGAAAAGTGGAGCAATCAGCCCCAGCATTTT
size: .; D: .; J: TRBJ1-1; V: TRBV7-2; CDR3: CASSPRGLELNTEAFF; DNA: TGTGCCAGCAGTCCCAGAGGGCTTGAGTTGAACACTGAAGCTTTCTTT
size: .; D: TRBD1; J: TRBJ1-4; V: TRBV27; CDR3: CASSLRTGTGGINEKLFF; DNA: TGTGCCAGCAGTCTAAGAACCGGGACAGGGGGTATCAATGAAAAACTGTTTTTT
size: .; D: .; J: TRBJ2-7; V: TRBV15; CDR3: CATSRGGTLTYEQYF; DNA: TGTGCCACCAGCAGAGGTGGTACACTAACCTACGAGCAGTACTTC
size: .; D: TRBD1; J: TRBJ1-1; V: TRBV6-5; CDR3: CASSSRTGRGTEAFF; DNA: TGTGCCAGCAGTTCCCGGACAGGTAGAGGCACTGAAGCTTTCTTT
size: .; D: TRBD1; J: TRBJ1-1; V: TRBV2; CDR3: CASGQGGTEAFF; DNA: TGTGCCAGCGGCCAGGGGGGCACTGAAGCTTTCTTT
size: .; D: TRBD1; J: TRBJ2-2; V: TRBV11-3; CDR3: CASSLGQGFGELFF; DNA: TGTGCCAGCAGCTTGGGACAGGGTTTCGGGGAGCTGTTTTTT
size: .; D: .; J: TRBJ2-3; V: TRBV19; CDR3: CASQPQGFGTDTQYF; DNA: TGTGCCAGCCAACCACAGGGATTTGGCACAGATACGCAGTATTTT
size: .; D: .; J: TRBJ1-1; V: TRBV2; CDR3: CASSEAGVGTEAFF; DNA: TGTGCCAGCAGTGAAGCGGGGGTTGGCACTGAAGCTTTCTTT
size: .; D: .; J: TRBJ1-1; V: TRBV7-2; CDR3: CASSPTGRTEAFF; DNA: TGTGCCAGCAGCCCCACAGGGCGGACTGAAGCTTTCTTT
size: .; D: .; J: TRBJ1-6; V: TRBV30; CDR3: CAWSSGSPLHF; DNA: TGTGCCTGGAGTTCGGGTTCACCCCTCCACTTT
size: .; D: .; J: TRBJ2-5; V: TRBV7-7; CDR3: CASSLGQSQETQYF; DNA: TGTGCCAGCAGCTTAGGCCAGAGCCAAGAGACCCAGTACTTC
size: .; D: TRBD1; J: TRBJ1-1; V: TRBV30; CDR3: CAWSSWDRGSGTEAFF; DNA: TGTGCCTGGAGTAGTTGGGACAGGGGGAGTGGGACTGAAGCTTTCTTT
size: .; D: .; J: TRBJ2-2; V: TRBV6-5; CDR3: CASSSLTGGELFF; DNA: TGTGCCAGCAGTTCCCTGACAGGCGGGGAGCTGTTTTTT
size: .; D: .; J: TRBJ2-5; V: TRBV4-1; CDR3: CASSQGRFQETQYF; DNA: TGCGCCAGCAGCCAAGGACGCTTCCAAGAGACCCAGTACTTC
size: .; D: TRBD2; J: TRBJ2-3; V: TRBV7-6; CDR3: CASSYIAGGTDTQYF; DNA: TGTGCCAGCAGCTATATAGCGGGGGGCACAGATACGCAGTATTTT
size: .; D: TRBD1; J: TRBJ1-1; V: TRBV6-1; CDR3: CASSEALRDRGSEAFF; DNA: TGTGCCAGCAGTGAAGCGTTACGGGACAGGGGTTCTGAAGCTTTCTTT
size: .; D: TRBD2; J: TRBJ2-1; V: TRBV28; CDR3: CASSLGLAGGEYNEQFF; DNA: TGTGCCAGCAGCTTAGGACTAGCGGGGGGTGAATACAATGAGCAGTTCTTC
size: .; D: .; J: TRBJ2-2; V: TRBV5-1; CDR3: CASRGGSGSTGELFF; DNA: TGCGCCAGCAGGGGGGGTAGCGGATCCACCGGGGAGCTGTTTTTT
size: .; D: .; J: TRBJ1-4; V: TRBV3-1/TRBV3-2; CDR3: CASSQEQANEKLFF; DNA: TGTGCCAGCAGCCAAGAACAGGCAAATGAAAAACTGTTTTTT
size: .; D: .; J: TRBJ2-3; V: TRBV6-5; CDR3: CASRNEVGTDTQYF; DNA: TGTGCCAGCAGAAACGAAGTGGGCACAGATACGCAGTATTTT
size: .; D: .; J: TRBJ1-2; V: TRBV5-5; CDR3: CASSWETYGYTF; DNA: TGTGCCAGCAGCTGGGAGACATATGGCTACACCTTC
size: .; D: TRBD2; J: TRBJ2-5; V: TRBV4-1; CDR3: CASSQILAGSWETQYF; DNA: TGCGCCAGCAGCCAGATCTTAGCGGGGTCCTGGGAGACCCAGTACTTC
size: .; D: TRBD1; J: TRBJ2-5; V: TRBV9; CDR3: CASSPRQGEETQYF; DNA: TGTGCCAGCAGCCCCCGACAGGGCGAAGAGACCCAGTACTTC
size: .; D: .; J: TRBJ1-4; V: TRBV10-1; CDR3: CASSDQIGRDEKLFF; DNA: TGCGCCAGCAGTGACCAGATTGGGCGTGATGAAAAACTGTTTTTT